This T cell receptor beta chain was captured in a study of blood T cell repertoires in COVID-19. Study-wide background: COVID-19 samples, acute and convalescent, were from the United States, Italy and Spain.

Trimming cost V 4 bases and J 0 bases, with 4 bases left between them. The CDR3 sequence is 14 residues long. Germline V lookup: CDR1 LGHDT, CDR2 YNNKEL (reference sequence). Authors' analysis steps: Reference gene primer amplification gave nucleated cell count estimates. Only in-frame clones appear in the TCRdb table, and some are missing; sequencing was by immunoSEQ multiplex PCR. V and J calls plus clone size are reproduced from that table; the DNA served to infer D and trimming. The sample carries about 71,000 clones, 86% recorded once. Input material: peripheral blood. The chain recombines TRBV3-1 (or the pseudogene TRBV3-2) with TRBJ2-6; D gene uncertain. This receptor was taken from a man younger than 45 with acute or convalescent COVID-19. CDR3 region: CASSPYSGANVLTF. The CDR3 DNA reads TGTGCCAGCAGCCCCTACTCTGGGGCCAACGTCCTGACTTTC.